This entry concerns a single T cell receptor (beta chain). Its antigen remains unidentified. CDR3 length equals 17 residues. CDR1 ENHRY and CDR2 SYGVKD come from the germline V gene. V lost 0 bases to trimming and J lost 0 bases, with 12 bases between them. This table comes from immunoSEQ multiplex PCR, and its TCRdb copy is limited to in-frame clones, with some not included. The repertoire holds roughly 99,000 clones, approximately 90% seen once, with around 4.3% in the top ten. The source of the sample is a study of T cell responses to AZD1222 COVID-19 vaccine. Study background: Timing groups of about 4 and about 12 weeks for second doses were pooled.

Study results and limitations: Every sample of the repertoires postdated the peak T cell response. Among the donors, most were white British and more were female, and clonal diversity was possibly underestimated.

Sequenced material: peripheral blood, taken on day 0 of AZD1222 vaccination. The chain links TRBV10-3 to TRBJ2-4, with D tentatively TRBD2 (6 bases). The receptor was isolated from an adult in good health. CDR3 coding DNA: TGTGCCATCAGTGAGTCTCCCGGGGGTATAGCCAAAAACATTCAGTACTTC. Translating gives CAISESPGGIAKNIQYF.